What follows describes a single T cell receptor (beta chain). What it binds is not known. This sample was taken from a study of T cells in Graves' hyperthyroidism and ophthalmopathy. Study results and limitations: Clonotypes that were expanded in thyroid above 0.001 mostly appeared in blood too.

Diagnosis relied on clinical symptoms, serum thyroxine and TRAb, thyroid ultrasound and orbital computed tomography. Out of roughly 9.1 ml of fresh peripheral blood came the PBMCs. RNA transcripts served as the template for amplifying TCR beta CDR3 regions. The HTBI primer set served for first-round RT-PCR of the TCR CDR3. TCRdb fed the multiplex PCR reads into MiXCR, producing one record per CDR3 protein. The sample has around 450,000 distinct CDR3 sequences, roughly an eighth seen once. Trimming at V came to 3 bases and at J to 10 bases, leaving 13 bases not matched to a gene. Germline V lookup: CDR1 KGHSH, CDR2 LQKENI. This CDR3 contains 16 residues.

The receptor comes from a woman between 18 and 29 years old with Graves' hyperthyroidism. The sample taken for sequencing was blood. The V call is TRBV18, the J call TRBJ2-1; TRBD2 matches 9 bases. CDR3 coding DNA: TGTGCCAGCTCACCCTCACGAAGCGGGGGGATTGGAGAGCAGTTCTTC. Encoded protein: CASSPSRSGGIGEQFF.